These 10 T cell receptor beta chains were all obtained from the same sample, sequenced in a study of T cell changes during pregnancy in multiple sclerosis (dated by TCRdb to about 2019). The library was made by the immunoSEQ multiplex PCR assay. TCRdb re-hosts the immuneACCESS table, in-frame sequences only. Its copies lack some clones; in the studies checked, an unresolved V gene accounts for under half of them, and the cause for the rest is not known. The sample table contains 120,000 or so clones; only one count was recorded for roughly 92% of them. Of the sample, 6.2% falls within the top ten clones. Sequenced here: peripheral blood, sampled before pregnancy. Receptors originate from a female donor with multiple sclerosis, enrolled in a pregnancy study.

DNA of the CDR3: TGTGCCAGCTCACCCCTTGGACAGGGGAGCTCCTACAATGAGCAGTTCTTC. Its protein product is CASSPLGQGSSYNEQFF. The chain recombines TRBV18 with TRBJ2-1; 9 bases map to TRBD1. This CDR3 has 17 amino acids. After removal of 3 bases from V and 0 bases from J, the junction contained 6 bases not matched to a gene. Germline lookup yields CDR1 KGHSH and CDR2 LQKENI.

The V gene is TRBV5-1, the J gene TRBJ1-1; no reliable D call. Per germline, CDR1 SGHRS and CDR2 YFSETQ. The CDR3 is 14 residues long. The V end was cut by 5 bases, the J end by 8 bases, with 19 bases between. The CDR3, as DNA: TGCGCCAGCAGAATTAACTCGGGTACCCTCGAAGCTTTCTTT. It codes for CASRINSGTLEAFF.

The chain has TRBV4-1 and TRBJ2-3; TRBD1 aligns across 8 bases. The germline CDR1 and CDR2 sequences are MGHRA and YSYEKL. The J segment lost 5 bases and the V segment lost 1 base, leaving 8 bases of the junction unmatched. This CDR3 has 16 amino acids. The CDR3: CASSQGPTGVGDTQYF. As DNA, the CDR3 is TGCGCCAGCAGCCAAGGTCCGACAGGGGTAGGAGATACGCAGTATTTT.

The rearrangement joins TRBV6-5 to TRBJ1-4; D remains unclear. V lost 5 bases to trimming and J lost 5 bases, with 6 bases between them. The CDR3 runs 12 residues. Germline V gene data show CDR1 as MNHEY and CDR2 as SVGAGI. CDR3 DNA sequence: TGTGCCAGCAGTGGAGCGAATGAAAAACTGTTTTTT. Residues: CASSGANEKLFF.

A single count supports this clone. V is TRBV5-4 and J is TRBJ2-5; 8 bases align to TRBD2. The germline CDR1 and CDR2 sequences are SGHNT and YYREEE (reference sequence). The trim removed 4 bases at V and 1 base at J, leaving 3 bases unmatched. The CDR3 is made up of 14 amino acids. This chain's CDR3 is CASSHGTSQETQYF. The DNA of the CDR3 is TGTGCCAGCAGCCACGGGACTAGCCAAGAGACCCAGTACTTC.

The chain uses TRBV5-8 and TRBJ2-1; TRBD1 is a possible D gene (8 bases). Germline CDR1 SGHTS, CDR2 YDEGEE. V lost 4 bases and J lost 9, with 14 bases in between. The CDR3 runs 13 residues. This CDR3 reads CASSRTGRGEQFF. The CDR3 DNA reads as TGTGCCAGCAGCCGGACAGGGAGGGGTGAGCAGTTCTTC. Using reference TRBV5-8 and TRBJ2-1 for the parts outside the CDR3, the full variable domain is EAGVTQSPTHLIKTRGQQATLRCSPISGHTSVYWYQQALGLGLQFLLWYDEGEERNRGNFPPRFSGRQFPNYSSELNVNALELEDSALYLCASSRTGRGEQFFGPGTRLTVL.

This chain joins TRBV20-1 and TRBJ2-2; D is perhaps TRBD2 (6 bases). Trimming removed 5 bases from V and 6 bases from J, with 7 bases in between. The CDR3 has 11 residues. Germline CDR1 and CDR2: DFQATT and SNEGSKA (reference sequence). The CDR3 loop reads CSARRAGELFF. The CDR3 region has the DNA TGCAGTGCTCGGAGGGCCGGGGAGCTGTTTTTT.

The chain recombines TRBV19 with TRBJ2-1, with 8 bases identical to TRBD2. V was clipped by 3 bases and J by 3 bases; unmatched bases: 19. CDR1 is LNHDA and CDR2 is SQIVND in the germline V gene (reference sequence). The CDR3 runs 20 residues. CDR3 amino acids: CASSMYSGTTHRFGYNEQFF. The DNA of the CDR3 is TGTGCCAGTAGTATGTATAGCGGGACTACACATCGATTTGGCTACAATGAGCAGTTCTTC.

V gene TRBV7-8 combines with J gene TRBJ1-3; D uncertain. CDR1 is SGHVS, CDR2 FQNEAQ, per germline. Trimming cost V 5 bases and J 7 bases, with 24 bases left between them. This CDR3 contains 17 residues. The CDR3 spells CASSASMWEDSRNTIYF. Written as DNA, the CDR3 is TGTGCCAGCAGCGCCTCCATGTGGGAGGACTCTAGGAACACCATATATTTT. Complete variable domain (other parts from reference TRBV7-8 and TRBJ1-3): GAGVSQSPRYKVAKRGQDVALRCDPISGHVSLFWYQQALGQGPEFLTYFQNEAQLDKSGLPSDRFFAERPEGSVSTLKIQRTQQEDSAVYLCASSASMWEDSRNTIYFGEGSWLTVV.

A few counts support this clone. The chain employs TRBV29-1 and TRBJ1-1, with unresolved D. V was trimmed by 2 bases and J by 0 bases, leaving 4 bases between them. Germline V gives CDR1 SQVTM, CDR2 ANQGSEA. The CDR3 contains 12 residues. The CDR3 nucleotides are TGCAGCGTTGAACCGTTGAACACTGAAGCTTTCTTT. This codes for CSVEPLNTEAFF.